A single T cell receptor (beta chain) is shown here with its context. What it binds is unknown. At one end the junction does not follow the germline gene, possibly because of a read error. This sample is drawn from a study of identical twins. Study findings and constraints: Because invariant MAIT and iNKT cells could be present, zero-insertion analyses could be partly confounded. Twin pairs' shared out-of-frame alpha sequences were enriched in low generation probability. Cord blood's abundant beta clonotypes had fewer insertions, unlike memory repertoires.

Germline CDR1 is MGHRA and CDR2 is YSYEKL. The CDR3 consists of 15 residues. TCRdb passed the 5' RACE reads through MiXCR, listing each CDR3 protein once. The data hold roughly 1,500,000 distinct CDR3 sequences, with 25% to 35% observed a single time. Healthy Caucasians, and only they, were the donors. The clonotype was recovered from a newborn girl in good health. Material for sequencing was cord blood. The chain joins TRBV4-1 to TRBJ1-2, with a tentative D call TRBD1 (6 bases). The chain's CDR3 is CASGQDPGVNYGYTF. DNA of the CDR3: TGCGCCAGCGGCCAAGACCCAGGGGTGAACTATGGCTACACCTTC.